This T cell receptor beta chain was sequenced for a study of blood T cell repertoires in COVID-19. About the research overall: PBMCs, B-cell-depleted T cells, or T cells were the source of the cDNA or gDNA that made up the material.

The CDR3 contains 12 residues. Deletions cut 6 bases from V and 9 bases from J, with 12 bases between. Recruits, aged about 18 to 89 years, lived in 25 or so US areas. The protocol was immunoSEQ multiplex PCR, while the TCRdb copy is restricted to in-frame clones and leaves out a portion. Of a few hundred thousand clones detected, about 80% appear once; the ten largest clones hold approximately 1.3%. V gene TRBV12-3 or TRBV12-4 combines with J gene TRBJ2-1, with D perhaps matching TRBD2 (5 bases). Material: PBMCs or T cells enriched from blood (not recorded which). The receptor was derived from a woman aged 40 to 50 with acute COVID-19. CDR3 coding DNA: TGTGCCAGCAGGCGGACTGTTGGTGAGCAGTTCTTC. As protein: CASRRTVGEQFF.